The 13 T cell receptor beta chains listed next were all sequenced from one sample in a study of control samples from healthy donors and cancer patients. TCRdb's table, derived via immunoSEQ multiplex PCR, lists solely in-frame clones and lacks some. The sample holds about 110,000 clones, 90% to 95% seen once. The sequenced material came from blood. The receptor set was obtained from a woman aged 18-30 years in good health.

Only one count was recorded for this clone. This rearrangement joins TRBV12-5 to TRBJ2-3; 8 positions agree with TRBD1. The trim removed 4 bases at V and 3 bases at J, leaving 9 bases unmatched. Germline loops: CDR1 LGHNT, CDR2 FRNRAP. CDR3 length: 16 amino acids. The DNA for the CDR3 is TGTGCTAGTGGTTCGTCGGACAGGGACGGGACAGATACGCAGTATTTT. It encodes CASGSSDRDGTDTQYF.

The chain carries TRBV4-1 and TRBJ2-7, with 10 bases lining up with TRBD2. V lost 3 bases to trimming and J lost 5 bases; unmatched junction nucleotides: 7. CDR1 is MGHRA and CDR2 is YSYEKL in the germline V gene. The CDR3 is 15 amino acids. The CDR3 DNA sequence: TGCGCCAGCAGCCAGATCCCTAGCGGGAGCAACGAGCAGTACTTC. It encodes CASSQIPSGSNEQYF.

The chain recombines TRBV13 with TRBJ1-6; weak D call: TRBD1 (6 bases). V dropped 0 bases and J dropped 10 bases, with 10 bases sitting between them. Germline lookup yields CDR1 PRHDT and CDR2 FYEKMQ (reference sequence). The CDR3 loop spans 14 amino acids. The CDR3 nucleotides are TGTGCCAGCAGCTTAGGGGGGGCGCAATCACCCCTCCACTTT. The encoded protein is CASSLGGAQSPLHF.

J is TRBJ2-5 and V is TRBV5-6, with D perhaps matching TRBD1 (5 bases). Germline CDR1 reads SGHDT; CDR2 reads YYEEEE. The CDR3 contains 18 residues. With 0 bases removed from V and 5 bases from J, the gap between germline ends came to 23 bases. The CDR3 DNA is TGTGCCAGCAGCTTGGGCAGGGTTTGGTCCCGAGTATGGGAGACCCAGTACTTC. As protein: CASSLGRVWSRVWETQYF. Based on the CDR3 plus reference TRBV5-6 and TRBJ2-5, the full variable domain is DAGVTQSPTHLIKTRGQQVTLRCSPKSGHDTVSWYQQALGQGPQFIFQYYEEEERQRGNFPDRFSGHQFPNYSSELNVNALLLGDSALYLCASSLGRVWSRVWETQYFGPGTRLLVL.

The chain recombines TRBV27 with TRBJ1-2; 7 nucleotides agree with TRBD1. Germline V gives CDR1 MNHEY, CDR2 SMNVEV (reference sequence). The CDR3 is 17 amino acids. V gave up 5 bases and J gave up 4 bases; unmatched junction bases: 16. The CDR3 DNA reads as TGTGCCAGCAGTCAAGACAGGGTCTCGTCGGGAGGCTATGGCTACACCTTC. Its protein product is CASSQDRVSSGGYGYTF.

This chain's CDR3 is CASSLGAGFEQYF. The CDR3 region has the DNA TGTGCCAGCAGCTTAGGGGCAGGGTTCGAGCAGTACTTC. The V call is TRBV7-3, the J call TRBJ2-7; tentatively, D is TRBD1 (5 bases). The V gene lost 2 bases and the J gene lost 6 bases, with 11 bases spanning the gap. There are 13 residues in the CDR3. Germline-derived CDR1 and CDR2 are SGHTA and FQGTGA.

The rearrangement joins TRBV18 to TRBJ1-4; D call uncertain. The V end lost 4 bases, the J end lost 8 bases, and 8 bases lay between the germline ends. The CDR3 contains 12 residues. From germline, CDR1 is KGHSH and CDR2 LQKENI. The CDR3 reads CASSLAGEKLFF. In nucleotides, the CDR3 is TGTGCCAGCTCACTGGCTGGGGAAAAACTGTTTTTT.

The chain employs TRBV6-5 and TRBJ2-1, with unresolved D. Germline-derived CDR1 and CDR2 are MNHEY and SVGAGI. The CDR3 loop spans 15 amino acids. Trimming left V 0 bases short and J 6 bases short, with 12 bases between. The CDR3 sequence: CASSYSFRASNEQFF. The DNA of the CDR3 is TGTGCCAGCAGTTACTCCTTCCGGGCTTCCAATGAGCAGTTCTTC.

This chain connects TRBV4-3 to TRBJ1-1, with D unresolved. Trimming shortened V by 6 bases and J by 1 base, and 15 bases separated the two germline ends. CDR1 and CDR2 from the germline V gene are LGHNA and YSLEER. This CDR3 is 15 amino acids long. CDR3 DNA sequence: TGCGCCAGCAGGCCAAGTCCGGCTACGAACACTGAAGCTTTCTTT. Translating gives CASRPSPATNTEAFF.

The V call is TRBV2, the J call TRBJ2-7; D gene ambiguous. Between the trimmed V and J ends, which lost 6 bases and 3 bases, there was a span of 6 bases. The CDR3 has 11 amino acids. CDR1 and CDR2 (germline): SNHLY, FYNNEI. CDR3 loop: CASSPFYEQYF. The CDR3, as DNA: TGTGCCAGCAGCCCGTTCTACGAGCAGTACTTC.

The chain joins TRBV28 to TRBJ1-1; D is unclear. Germline V gene sequence: CDR1 MDHEN, CDR2 SYDVKM. The CDR3 is made up of 15 amino acids. Trimming pared 5 bases from V and 1 base from J, leaving 14 bases between. The CDR3 DNA reads as TGTGCCAGCAGTGCCCCCCGGCGGCGGAACACTGAAGCTTTCTTT. It yields the protein CASSAPRRRNTEAFF.

The V gene is TRBV4-3, the J gene TRBJ2-1; the D gene is possibly TRBD1 (7 bases). Trimming pared 3 bases from V and 6 bases from J, leaving 18 bases between. The germline CDR1 and CDR2 sequences are LGHNA and YSLEER. CDR3 length: 16 amino acids. CDR3 nucleotides: TGCGCCAGCAGCCAGGCGGCGGGACAGTTAAGCAATGAGCAGTTCTTC. This gives the protein CASSQAAGQLSNEQFF.

This clone is a singleton in its sample. This chain joins TRBV28 and TRBJ2-1; 7 bases map to TRBD1. CDR3 length: 12 amino acids. Unmatched junction bases numbered 4, after V lost 10 bases and J lost 4 bases. From germline, CDR1 is MDHEN and CDR2 SYDVKM. The CDR3 sequence is CATDRVYNEQFF. CDR3 DNA sequence: TGTGCCACCGACAGGGTTTACAATGAGCAGTTCTTC.